This T cell receptor beta chain comes out of a study of T cell responses to AZD1222 COVID-19 vaccine. Study-level points and caveats: Breadth and depth of Spike-specific TCRs rose after two AZD1222 doses. Nearly half of spike-specific TCRs reportedly go after variant regions that carry no mutations.

TCRdb's copy holds only in-frame clones and misses some; the assay was immunoSEQ multiplex PCR. The sample lists 110,000 to 150,000 clones, around 92% occurring once. The analysis combined second doses at about 4 or about 12 weeks. Turning to this clone: Its specificity is not known.

CDR1 is SGHTA and CDR2 is FQGNSA in the germline V gene. This CDR3 has 15 residues. The trim removed 5 bases at V and 2 bases at J, leaving 8 bases unmatched. This chain joins TRBV7-2 and TRBJ2-5; 7 bases are shared with TRBD2. The receptor comes from an adult who received the AZD1222 COVID-19 vaccine. The specimen was peripheral blood, collected 28 days after the second AZD1222 dose. The CDR3 is CASSPGVAGQETQYF. The CDR3 DNA follows: TGTGCCAGCAGCCCGGGGGTAGCGGGTCAAGAGACCCAGTACTTC.